One sample yielded the 14 T cell receptor beta chains listed below, sequenced in a study of cytomegalovirus exposure and HLA in healthy donors. 60 Vbeta and 13 Jbeta primers were used in PCR. Assay used: immunoSEQ multiplex PCR; TCRdb lists only in-frame clones, some missing. Among roughly 140,000 clones listed, 55% to 80% were seen once. The sample was PBMCs. The receptors here all came from a human donor in good health.

The rearrangement links TRBV2 to TRBJ2-1; TRBD2 matches at 9 bases. Germline V gene lookup returns CDR1 SNHLY and CDR2 FYNNEI. This CDR3 spans 14 amino acids. After removal of 4 bases from V and 10 bases from J, the junction contained 8 bases not matched to a gene. CDR3 residues: CASSGGTSRQEQFF. In DNA, the CDR3 is TGTGCCAGCAGTGGGGGGACTAGCCGTCAGGAGCAGTTCTTC.

The J gene is TRBJ2-2, the V gene TRBV27; maybe TRBD2 (7 bases). The CDR3 contains 16 residues. V was cut by 6 bases and J by 5 bases, with 19 bases left in between. The germline V gene encodes CDR1 MNHEY and CDR2 SMNVEV (reference sequence). CDR3 in DNA: TGTGCCAGCAGCTCTCACAGGGAGGGTAGGACCGGGGAGCTGTTTTTT. As protein: CASSSHREGRTGELFF.

This rearrangement joins TRBV4-2 to TRBJ2-1, with 7 positions matching TRBD2. Germline-derived CDR1 and CDR2 are LGHNA and YNFKEQ. This CDR3 contains 16 residues. V dropped 0 bases and J dropped 4; count of bases not matched to a gene: 6. The CDR3 DNA reads as TGTGCCAGCAGCCAAGAGCCCCAGCGGGAATACAATGAGCAGTTCTTC. Translated, it gives CASSQEPQREYNEQFF.

In this sample, this clone turned up once. Written as DNA, the CDR3 is TGTGCCAGCTCACCCCCTAGCGGGGGGTACAATGAGCAGTTCTTC. This codes for CASSPPSGGYNEQFF. V usage is TRBV18 and J usage is TRBJ2-1, with 11 bases that match TRBD2. The CDR3 runs to 15 residues. Germline V gene sequence: CDR1 KGHSH, CDR2 LQKENI. V gave up 3 bases and J gave up 4 bases; unmatched junction bases: 2.

The chain uses TRBV27 and TRBJ2-5; possible D gene TRBD2, 6 bases. The J call may be incorrect, as the DNA end agrees better with TRBJ2-7. Germline CDR1 MNHEY, CDR2 SMNVEV (reference sequence). There are 17 residues in the CDR3. CDR3 loop: CASSPNLREFGAYEQYF. For the CDR3, the DNA is TGTGCCAGCAGTCCAAATCTTCGGGAGTTTGGGGCCTACGAGCAGTACTTC.

The genes are TRBV27 and TRBJ2-1; 7 bases match TRBD1. Trimming removed 7 bases from V and 1 base from J; junction bases left unmatched: 10. This CDR3 has 16 amino acids. CDR1 and CDR2 from the germline V gene are MNHEY and SMNVEV (reference sequence). Here the CDR3 DNA reads TGTGCCAGCAAATACTCTACAGGGGAGTCCTACAATGAGCAGTTCTTC. Its protein product is CASKYSTGESYNEQFF.

The rearrangement links TRBV6-5 to TRBJ2-7; D is perhaps TRBD1 (5 bases). Germline CDR1 MNHEY, CDR2 SVGAGI. V lost 3 bases, J lost 3 bases, and 18 bases lay in between. The CDR3 has 16 residues. The CDR3 DNA is TGTGCCAGCAGTTATAGGACATCCCTTAAGTTCTACGAGCAGTACTTC. Its protein is CASSYRTSLKFYEQYF.

V usage is TRBV9 and J usage is TRBJ2-1; tentative D call: TRBD2 (5 bases). This CDR3 comprises 13 residues. CDR1 SGDLS and CDR2 YYNGEE come from the germline V gene. V lost 10 bases and J 7 bases, leaving 18 bases between the germline ends. The CDR3 here is CAVVRGPRNEQFF. The CDR3 DNA reads as TGTGCCGTGGTACGGGGTCCCAGGAATGAGCAGTTCTTC.

V gene TRBV27 combines with J gene TRBJ2-1; D may be TRBD2 (7 bases). CDR1 MNHEY and CDR2 SMNVEV come from the germline V gene (reference sequence). Between the trimmed V and J ends, which lost 9 bases and 8 bases, there was a span of 14 bases. CDR3 size: 12 residues. In nucleotides, the CDR3 is TGTGCCAGTCGCGGGGGCGGGTATGAGCAGTTCTTC. This translates into CASRGGGYEQFF.

CDR3 region: CASSPKSGHYYEQYF. CDR3 in DNA: TGTGCCAGCAGCCCCAAATCGGGACACTACTACGAGCAGTACTTC. The chain has TRBV2 and TRBJ2-7; maybe TRBD1 (6 bases). V lost 6 bases and J lost 3, with 18 bases in between. The CDR3 has 15 residues. Germline loops: CDR1 SNHLY, CDR2 FYNNEI.

This clone was picked up one time. The CDR3 DNA reads as TGCGCCAGCAGATCCGACTCCTACACAGATACGCAGTATTTT. Encoded protein: CASRSDSYTDTQYF. V and J are TRBV5-1 and TRBJ2-3; D is unresolved. The V and J ends lost 5 bases and 2 bases respectively, with 12 bases between them. Germline CDR1 SGHRS, CDR2 YFSETQ. There are 14 residues in the CDR3.

The V and J genes are TRBV4-1 and TRBJ1-3; D gene unclear. V was shortened by 3 bases and J by 1 base, with 10 bases between the two germline ends. Germline lookup yields CDR1 MGHRA and CDR2 YSYEKL. The CDR3 runs to 15 residues. The CDR3 bases are TGCGCCAGCAGCCAGCCCCGGGAGTCTGGAAACACCATATATTTT. Translating gives CASSQPRESGNTIYF.

V is TRBV28 and J is TRBJ2-7, with D perhaps matching TRBD2 (7 bases). Germline CDR1 MDHEN, CDR2 SYDVKM. V lost 6 bases and J 5 bases, leaving 14 bases between the germline ends. The CDR3 consists of 13 residues. The CDR3 coding sequence is TGTGCCAGCAGGAGGGGGGGAGGGGACGAGCAGTACTTC. This encodes CASRRGGGDEQYF.

J is TRBJ2-1 and V is TRBV7-9; D is unclear. Germline lookup yields CDR1 SEHNR and CDR2 FQNEAQ (reference sequence). The ends were cut back, 1 base at V and 5 bases at J, with 6 bases in the middle. This CDR3 has 13 amino acids. DNA of the CDR3: TGTGCCAGCAGCTTAGTTGTTAACAATGAGCAGTTCTTC. This encodes CASSLVVNNEQFF. The variable domain in full, completed from reference TRBV7-9 and TRBJ2-1, reads DTGVSQNPRHKITKRGQNVTFRCDPISEHNRLYWYRQTLGQGPEFLTYFQNEAQLEKSRLLSDRFSAERPKGSFSTLEIQRTEQGDSAMYLCASSLVVNNEQFFGPGTRLTVL.